This TCR beta chain was observed in a study of cytomegalovirus exposure and HLA in healthy donors (dated by TCRdb to about 2017). Turning to the overall study: An earlier analysis of some 620 of the donors reported 276 Gb of sequence data and 117 million unique TCR beta sequences obtained from roughly 170 million T cells. To study patterns of TCR occurrence, a later analysis re-analyzed previously published TCR beta repertoires from 650 to 750 donors and added high-resolution HLA genotyping. About five DR-DQ haplotypes were handled as single units for association and clustering because linkage in the cohort was strong. Genome-wide SNP genotypes for about 60% of the 666 donors were used in a later genetic analysis, which treated that subset as a discovery cohort. On average, 235,054 unique TCR beta nucleotide sequences were sequenced per donor among a few hundred genotyped donors of the cohort, with around 19% of those sequences being non-productive. All discovery cohort repertoires had been generated using a single sequencing platform. Among the approximately 420 genotyped donors, 81% belonged to the genetic ancestry cluster associated with self-reported Caucasian donors. Around 300 gigabases of sequencing data and roughly 90 million unique TCR sequences were included in an early release covering several hundred HLA-typed donors. To decide whether each TCR beta V gene segment behaved as functional or pseudogenic, an earlier analysis of some 600 of the donors relied on high-throughput TCR beta sequencing. HLA typing included class I and class II loci at four-digit resolution. In addition to the first cohort of 650 to 750 subjects, a separate validation cohort of some 120 different subjects was used. Donor age, sex, ethnicity and CMV serostatus were collected together with the repertoire data. High-throughput TCR immunosequencing, statistical association of individual TCRs with disease status, and machine learning were combined to predict cytomegalovirus infection status. The study aimed to test whether signatures of past pathogen exposure could be identified by cataloging public T cell receptors. The T cell repertoires of roughly 660 subjects were profiled by immunosequencing and related to cytomegalovirus serostatus. The number of typed donors differed by locus: about 629-640 for A, B, C, DRB1 and DQB1; some 500 for DQA1; 600 to 610 for DPA1; and around 450 for DPB1. In the later analysis, no new phenotypic data were used to find candidate immune exposures; instead, reliance was placed on TCR beta sequences and their occurrence across donors. General study outcomes and caveats: A later analysis found that HLA-associated TCR beta chains were more clonally expanded and had lower generation probabilities than equally common non-associated chains. The earlier analysis of 587 of the donors excluded some 16 rarely observed V segments, including chromosome 9 orphons, because counts were too low. In an earlier analysis of more than 450 of the donors, most TCR beta V segments were observed in productive rearrangements about 87% or about 30% of the time, broadly matching IMGT annotations. A few of the identified cytomegalovirus-associated TCR beta chains were confirmed in vitro to be specific for cytomegalovirus antigens. Because HLA typing was missing for some donors at each locus, association tests included only the typed subset. Because the 87-base-pair reads could not distinguish some IMGT-functional V segments, including TRBV6-2 and TRBV6-3, those segments were excluded. It was suggested by the authors that the approach could potentially be generalized to other disease states and immunological phenotypes. In the study, 150 to 200 TCR beta chains were listed as associated with cytomegalovirus. A group of highly shared sequence variants was considered likely to be a technical artifact of the sequencing pipeline. A later analysis associated about 17,000 TCR beta sequences with specific HLA alleles at a false discovery rate of 0.05. In a later analysis, TCR association rates were found to vary across HLA loci, with the most associated TCRs seen for DRB1 alleles and the fewest for HLA-C alleles. An association between a missense DCLRE1C variant and V-gene and J-gene trimming of TCR beta chains was found in a later genetic analysis and replicated in an independent cohort. In a later genetic analysis, fewer N-insertions in productive TCRs were reported among donors in an Asian-associated ancestry cluster than the roughly 640-donor mean. Immune exposure information for the cohort was limited to CMV serostatus. According to a later analysis, most CMV-associated TCR beta chains appeared to be HLA-restricted, and the HLA associations seemed to be driven largely by CMV exposure. Most TCR sequences were seen in very few donors, while some public TCRs were found in many individuals. In a later analysis, several top co-occurrence clusters were reported to appear linked to parvovirus B19, influenza, CMV and Epstein-Barr virus. Roughly uniform sequencing depth across donors was assumed in presence/absence analyses, although this assumption may not hold. Cytomegalovirus status was reported to be diagnosed by the classifier with high specificity and sensitivity in both the original and validation cohorts. A further reported finding was that TCR beta sequences accurately predicted the HLA-A and HLA-B alleles for most subjects in the first cohort. Only TCR beta chains were sequenced in this cohort, and the absence of alpha or paired-chain data limited detectable features. Linkage disequilibrium might explain the correlated functional status among segregating V segments, but an unknown experimental factor could not be ruled out. When HLA alleles, especially DR and DQ, strongly co-occurred, attributing TCR associations to individual alleles was difficult.

The cohort was made up of about 610 healthy bone marrow donors. Cohort members were all nominally healthy when sampled, although unrecorded immune exposures were likely present. The donor tested CMV seropositive, placing the donor among the 289 seropositive members of the cohort. Each donor provided a peripheral blood sample, and peripheral blood mononuclear cells were used for TCR beta sequencing. Genomic DNA was extracted from the blood cell samples with the Qiagen DNeasy Blood Extraction Kit. On this clone itself: No antigen is known for it. The record has no base qualities; no much larger clone is one base away.

Libraries were built with the immunoSEQ multiplex PCR assay. For the multiplex PCR, a mixture combining 60 forward primers for TCR Vbeta segments and 13 reverse primers for TCR Jbeta segments was used. The CDR3 region of rearranged TCR beta genes was amplified from genomic DNA by a multiplex PCR assay. The amplified TCR beta libraries were sequenced on the Illumina HiSeq System as 87-base-pair reads. The authors processed their data as follows. A later analysis counted approximately 76 million unique TCR beta chains across the 650 to 800 repertoires, and around 9.9 million of these chains were shared by at least two donors. Raw reads were error-corrected and collapsed into unique sequences by a nearest-neighbor algorithm in which closely related sequences were merged to remove PCR and sequencing errors. CDR3 sequences were aligned to IMGT reference sequences to assign V, D and J gene segments. For a sequence to be retained, a match of at least six nucleotides to both a V gene segment and a J gene segment was required. Rearrangements were classified as productive when the CDR3 lacked stop codons and remained in frame with V and J, and all other rearrangements were classified as non-productive. CDR3 was defined according to IMGT convention as the region running from the second conserved V-encoded cysteine to the conserved J-encoded phenylalanine. The earlier analysis of fewer than 750 of the donors excluded sequences that lacked an unambiguous match to a single V gene segment. In an earlier analysis of 587 of the donors, a V segment was called functional when productive rearrangements were above 56.7%, and segregating when the standard deviation between donors exceeded 5%. A statistical classification framework was built for diagnosing cytomegalovirus status from the catalog of TCR beta chain sequences. In a later analysis, V and J genes were assigned by comparing TCR nucleotide sequences against IMGT/GENE-DB human TR gene sequences. A later analysis assigned CDR3 sequences and most-parsimonious VDJ recombination scenarios with the TCRdist pipeline. In a later analysis, every TCR beta chain was defined by the combination of its CDR3 amino acid sequence and its V-gene family, and reads without a unique V-gene family were dropped. In a later analysis, 450 to 600 highly shared, low-generation-probability nucleotide sequences were removed to address suspected cross-contamination and a sequencing artifact. For each public chain, a later analysis derived a clonal expansion index from normalized ranks of inferred template counts within each repertoire. A later analysis computed generation probabilities with a VDJ recombination model fitted to out-of-frame rearrangements, and checked the results against IGoR. In a later analysis, TCR-TCR, TCR-HLA and TCR-CMV co-occurrence was scored with hypergeometric tests, and a repertoire-size bias correction was applied to TCR pairs. A later analysis estimated false discovery rates by permuting HLA or CMV assignments 20 times. In a later analysis, co-occurring TCRs were grouped with DBSCAN, and TCRdist sequence similarity was added when clustering was performed within HLA-allele-positive subsets. Repertoires with fewer than 30,000 or more than 120,000 public chains, plus five repertoires with anomalous nucleotide sharing, were excluded from co-occurrence clustering. In its TCRdb copy, this immuneACCESS table keeps in-frame sequences only and misses some clones. Where compared with another copy, unresolved V genes explain less than half of these, and the others have no known cause. V and J calls and clone size are copied from that table; D and trimming were computed from the DNA. This sample lists tens of thousands of clones; 55% to 75% were detected once. The ten largest clones take up around 16% of the sample.

CDR1 MDHEN and CDR2 SYDVKM are derived from the germline V gene. Measured from the cysteine to the phenylalanine, the CDR3 is 14 residues long. The entry retains the CDR3 DNA only, 42 bases that are in frame from base 1. V and J are truncated by 1 base and 6 bases respectively, leaving an intervening sequence of 10 bases. The chain is encoded by TRBV28 joined to TRBJ1-5; perhaps TRBD1 is the D gene, with 5 bases matching. The source of this sequence is a woman aged 45 to 65 in good health and CMV-seropositive. Specimen: PBMCs. DNA sequence: TGTGCCAGCAGTTTATATTCAGGGCTTCAGCCCCAGCATTTT. Its coded protein is CASSLYSGLQPQHF.